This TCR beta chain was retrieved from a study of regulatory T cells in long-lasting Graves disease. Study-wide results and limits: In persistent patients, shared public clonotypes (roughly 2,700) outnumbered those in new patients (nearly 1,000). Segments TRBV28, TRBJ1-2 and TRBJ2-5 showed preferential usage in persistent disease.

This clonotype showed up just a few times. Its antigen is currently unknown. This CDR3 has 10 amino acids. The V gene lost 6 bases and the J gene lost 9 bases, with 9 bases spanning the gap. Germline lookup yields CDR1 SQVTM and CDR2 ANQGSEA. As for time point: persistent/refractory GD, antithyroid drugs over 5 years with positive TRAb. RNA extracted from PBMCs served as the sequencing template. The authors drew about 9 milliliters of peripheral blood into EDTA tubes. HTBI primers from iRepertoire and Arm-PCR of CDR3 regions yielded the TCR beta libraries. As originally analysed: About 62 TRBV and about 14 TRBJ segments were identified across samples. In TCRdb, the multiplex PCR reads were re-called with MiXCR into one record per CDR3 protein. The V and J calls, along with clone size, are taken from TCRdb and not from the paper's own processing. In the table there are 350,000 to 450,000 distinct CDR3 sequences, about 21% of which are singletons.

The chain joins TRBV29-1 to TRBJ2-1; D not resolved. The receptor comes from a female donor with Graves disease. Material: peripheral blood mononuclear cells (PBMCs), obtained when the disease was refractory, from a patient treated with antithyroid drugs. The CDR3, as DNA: TGCAGCGTCCGCATCGGTGAGCAGTTCTTC. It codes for CSVRIGEQFF.